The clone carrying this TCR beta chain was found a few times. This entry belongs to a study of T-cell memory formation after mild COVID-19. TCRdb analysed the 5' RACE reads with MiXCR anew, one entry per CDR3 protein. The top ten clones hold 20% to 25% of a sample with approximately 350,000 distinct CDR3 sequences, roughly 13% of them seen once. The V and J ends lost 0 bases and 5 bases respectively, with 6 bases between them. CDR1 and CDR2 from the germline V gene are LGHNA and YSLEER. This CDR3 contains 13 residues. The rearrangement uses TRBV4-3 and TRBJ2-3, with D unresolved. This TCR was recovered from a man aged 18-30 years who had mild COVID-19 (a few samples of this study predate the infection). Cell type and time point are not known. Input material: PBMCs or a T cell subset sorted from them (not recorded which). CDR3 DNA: TGCGCCAGCAGCCAAGAAAGCCGAGATACGCAGTATTTT. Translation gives CASSQESRDTQYF.